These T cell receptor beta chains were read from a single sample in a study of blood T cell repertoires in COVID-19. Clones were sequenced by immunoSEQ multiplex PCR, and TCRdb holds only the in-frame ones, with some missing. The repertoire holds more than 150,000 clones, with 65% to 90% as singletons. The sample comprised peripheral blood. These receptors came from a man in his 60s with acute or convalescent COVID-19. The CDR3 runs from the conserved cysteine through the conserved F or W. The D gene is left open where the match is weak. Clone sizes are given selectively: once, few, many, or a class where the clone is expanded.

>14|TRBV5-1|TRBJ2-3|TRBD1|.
TGCGCCAGCAGCTCCGGACAGGGCACAGATACGCAGTATTTT
CASSSGQGTDTQYF
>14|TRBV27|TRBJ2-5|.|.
TGTGCCAGCAGACCAGGGGCTAGCGGAGAGACCCAGTACTTC
CASRPGASGETQYF
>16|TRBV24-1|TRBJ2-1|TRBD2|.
TGTGCCACCAGTGGTTTAGCGGGAGGGCCGTCCGATGAGCAGTTCTTC
CATSGLAGGPSDEQFF
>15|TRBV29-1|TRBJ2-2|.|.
TGCAGCGTTGCGGGGTCGGCAGGCGAGGCCGGGGAGCTGTTTTTT
CSVAGSAGEAGELFF
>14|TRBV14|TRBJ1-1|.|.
TGTGCCAGCAGCCAAGTGGGGGCGAGCACTGAAGCTTTCTTT
CASSQVGASTEAFF
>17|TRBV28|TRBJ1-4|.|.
TGTGCCAGCAGTTTAGTCCAGGGCCGGGCAACTAATGAAAAACTGTTTTTT
CASSLVQGRATNEKLFF
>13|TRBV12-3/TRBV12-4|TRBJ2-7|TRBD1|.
TGTGCCAGCAGTACCGGGACAGGGGGGTTGAGGTACTTC
CASSTGTGGLRYF
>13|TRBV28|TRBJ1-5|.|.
TGTGCCAGCAGTCGGGGGAGGGATCAGCCCCAGCATTTT
CASSRGRDQPQHF
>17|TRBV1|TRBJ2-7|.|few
TGCACCAGCAGCCGGAAACTAGCGGGAGGGCGTAAAAGCGAGCAGTACTTC
CTSSRKLAGGRKSEQYF
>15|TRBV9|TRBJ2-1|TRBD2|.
TGTGCCAGCAGCGTAGAGACTAGCGGGATCAATGAGCAGTTCTTC
CASSVETSGINEQFF
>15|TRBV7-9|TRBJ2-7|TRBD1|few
TGTGCCAGCAGCTTAGGACAGGGGGTTGGTGTCGAGCAGTACTTC
CASSLGQGVGVEQYF
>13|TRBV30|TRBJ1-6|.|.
TGTGCCTGGACCGGGACACTAAATTCACCCCTCCACTTT
CAWTGTLNSPLHF
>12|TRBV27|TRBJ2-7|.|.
TGTGCCAGCAGCCACCCCGGTTACGAGCAGTACTTC
CASSHPGYEQYF
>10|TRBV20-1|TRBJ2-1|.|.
TGCAGTGCGGAGAAGAATGAGCAGTTCTTC
CSAEKNEQFF
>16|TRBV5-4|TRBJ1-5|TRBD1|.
TGTGCCAGCAGCTCTCCGGGACAGAGATTAACTCAGCCCCAGCATTTT
CASSSPGQRLTQPQHF
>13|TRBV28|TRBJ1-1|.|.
TGTGCCAGCAGTTTGGTGGTAGACACTGAAGCTTTCTTT
CASSLVVDTEAFF
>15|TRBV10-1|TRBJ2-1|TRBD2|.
TGCGCCAGCAGTCTACGTAGCGGGAGTAAAGATGAGCAGTTCTTC
CASSLRSGSKDEQFF